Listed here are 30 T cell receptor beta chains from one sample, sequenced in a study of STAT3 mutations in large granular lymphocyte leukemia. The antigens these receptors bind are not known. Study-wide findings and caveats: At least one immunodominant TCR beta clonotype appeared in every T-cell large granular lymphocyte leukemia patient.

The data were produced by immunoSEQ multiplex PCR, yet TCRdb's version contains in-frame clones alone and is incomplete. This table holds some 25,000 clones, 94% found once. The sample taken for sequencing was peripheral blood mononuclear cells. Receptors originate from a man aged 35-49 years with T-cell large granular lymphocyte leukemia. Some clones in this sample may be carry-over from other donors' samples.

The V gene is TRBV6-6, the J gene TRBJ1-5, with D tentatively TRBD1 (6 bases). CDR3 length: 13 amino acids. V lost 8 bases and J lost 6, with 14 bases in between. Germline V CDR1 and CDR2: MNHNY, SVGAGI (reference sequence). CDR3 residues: CASQTGSGQPQHF. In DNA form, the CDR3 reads TGTGCCAGCCAAACAGGGTCAGGTCAGCCCCAGCATTTT.

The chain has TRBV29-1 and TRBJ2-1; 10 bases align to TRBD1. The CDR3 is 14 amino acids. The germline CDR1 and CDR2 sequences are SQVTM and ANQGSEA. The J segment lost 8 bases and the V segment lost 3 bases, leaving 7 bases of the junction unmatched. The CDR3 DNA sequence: TGCAGCGTTGACCGGGACAGGGGAAAGTATGAGCAGTTCTTC. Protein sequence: CSVDRDRGKYEQFF.

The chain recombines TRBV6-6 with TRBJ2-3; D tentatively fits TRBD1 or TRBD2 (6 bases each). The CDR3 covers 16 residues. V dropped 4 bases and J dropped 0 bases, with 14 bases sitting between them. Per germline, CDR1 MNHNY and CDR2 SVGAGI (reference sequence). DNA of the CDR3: TGTGCCAGCAGTTCTGATTCGGGGGCGAGCACAGATACGCAGTATTTT. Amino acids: CASSSDSGASTDTQYF.

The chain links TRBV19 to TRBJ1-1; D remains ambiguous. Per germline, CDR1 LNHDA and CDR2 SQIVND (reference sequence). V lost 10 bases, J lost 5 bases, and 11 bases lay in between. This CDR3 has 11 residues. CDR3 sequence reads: CATFGGTEAFF. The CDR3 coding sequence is TGTGCCACCTTCGGAGGGACTGAAGCTTTCTTT.

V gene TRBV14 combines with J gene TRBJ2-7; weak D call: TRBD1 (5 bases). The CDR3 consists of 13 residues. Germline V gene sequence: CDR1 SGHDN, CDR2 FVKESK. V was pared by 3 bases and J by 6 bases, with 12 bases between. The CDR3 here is CASSHLQGSEQYF. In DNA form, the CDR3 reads TGTGCCAGCAGCCACCTTCAGGGCTCCGAGCAGTACTTC.

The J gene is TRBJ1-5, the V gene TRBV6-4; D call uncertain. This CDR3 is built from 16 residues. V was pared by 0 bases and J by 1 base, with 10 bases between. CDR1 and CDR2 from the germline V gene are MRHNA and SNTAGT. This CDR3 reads CASSDSGQLSNQPQHF. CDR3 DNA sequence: TGTGCCAGCAGTGACTCCGGGCAGTTAAGCAATCAGCCCCAGCATTTT.

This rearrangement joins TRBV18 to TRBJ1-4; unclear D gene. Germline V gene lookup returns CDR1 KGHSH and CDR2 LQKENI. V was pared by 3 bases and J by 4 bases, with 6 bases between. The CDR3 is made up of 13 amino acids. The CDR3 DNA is TGTGCCAGCTCACCGGGGAATAATGAAAAACTGTTTTTT. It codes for CASSPGNNEKLFF. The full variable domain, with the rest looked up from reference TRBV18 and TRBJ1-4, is NAGVMQNPRHLVRRRGQEARLRCSPMKGHSHVYWYRQLPEEGLKFMVYLQKENIIDESGMPKERFSAEFPKEGPSILRIQQVVRGDSAAYFCASSPGNNEKLFFGSGTQLSVL.

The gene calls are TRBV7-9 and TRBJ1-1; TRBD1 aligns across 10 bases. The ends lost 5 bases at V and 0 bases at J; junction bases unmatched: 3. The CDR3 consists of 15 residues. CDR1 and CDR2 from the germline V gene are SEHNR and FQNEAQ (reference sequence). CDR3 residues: CASSRQGALNTEAFF. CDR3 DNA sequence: TGTGCCAGCAGCCGACAGGGGGCGCTGAACACTGAAGCTTTCTTT.

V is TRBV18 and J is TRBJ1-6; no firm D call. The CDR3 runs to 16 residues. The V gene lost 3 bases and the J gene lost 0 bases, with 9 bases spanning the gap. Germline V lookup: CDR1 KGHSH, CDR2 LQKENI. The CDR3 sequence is CASSPARSSYNSPLHF. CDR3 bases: TGTGCCAGCTCACCCGCGCGCAGCTCCTATAATTCACCCCTCCACTTT.

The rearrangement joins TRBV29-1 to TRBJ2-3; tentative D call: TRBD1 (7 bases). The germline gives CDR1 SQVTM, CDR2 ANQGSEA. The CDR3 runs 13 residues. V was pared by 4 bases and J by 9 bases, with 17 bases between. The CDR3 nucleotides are TGCAGCGTTGGCGGGGCGCGACAGGGAACGCAGTATTTT. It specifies CSVGGARQGTQYF.

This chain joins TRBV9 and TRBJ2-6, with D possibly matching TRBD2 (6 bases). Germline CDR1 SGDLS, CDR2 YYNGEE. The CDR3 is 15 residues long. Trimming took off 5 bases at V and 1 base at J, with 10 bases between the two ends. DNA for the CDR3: TGTGCCAGCAGGGGGGGTGGGTCTGGGGCCAACGTCCTGACTTTC. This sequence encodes CASRGGGSGANVLTF.

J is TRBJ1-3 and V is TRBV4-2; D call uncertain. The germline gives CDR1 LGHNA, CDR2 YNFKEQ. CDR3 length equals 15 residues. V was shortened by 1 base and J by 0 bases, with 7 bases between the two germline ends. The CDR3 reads CASSQAPASGNTIYF. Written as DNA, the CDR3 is TGTGCCAGCAGCCAAGCCCCTGCCTCTGGAAACACCATATATTTT.

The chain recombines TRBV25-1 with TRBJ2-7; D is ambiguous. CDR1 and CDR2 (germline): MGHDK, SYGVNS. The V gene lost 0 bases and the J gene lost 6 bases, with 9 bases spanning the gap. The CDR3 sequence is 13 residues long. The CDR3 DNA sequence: TGTGCCAGCAGTGAATATAATTGGAGCGAGCAGTACTTC. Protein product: CASSEYNWSEQYF.

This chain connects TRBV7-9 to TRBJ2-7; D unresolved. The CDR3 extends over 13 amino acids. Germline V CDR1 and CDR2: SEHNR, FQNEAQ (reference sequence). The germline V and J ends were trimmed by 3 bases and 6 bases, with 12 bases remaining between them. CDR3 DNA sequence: TGTGCCAGCAGCTTCGAAGGTGTCGGCGAGCAGTACTTC. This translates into CASSFEGVGEQYF.

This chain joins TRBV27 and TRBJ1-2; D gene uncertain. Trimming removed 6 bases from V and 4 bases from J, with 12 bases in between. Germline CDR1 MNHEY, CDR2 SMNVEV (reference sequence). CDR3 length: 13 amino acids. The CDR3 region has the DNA TGTGCCAGCAGCTTAGCAGGACGCTATGGCTACACCTTC. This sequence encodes CASSLAGRYGYTF.

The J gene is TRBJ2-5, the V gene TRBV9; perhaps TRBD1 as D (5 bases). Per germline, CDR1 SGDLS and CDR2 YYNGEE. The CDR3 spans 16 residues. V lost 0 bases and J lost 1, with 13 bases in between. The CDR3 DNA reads TGTGCCAGCAGCGTAGCTCGCCAGGGTGGCCAAGAGACCCAGTACTTC. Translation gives CASSVARQGGQETQYF.

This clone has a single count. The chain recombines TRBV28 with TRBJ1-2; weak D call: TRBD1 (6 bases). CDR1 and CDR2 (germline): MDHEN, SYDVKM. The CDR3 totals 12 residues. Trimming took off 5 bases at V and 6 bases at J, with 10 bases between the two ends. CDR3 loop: CASSPDRDGYTF. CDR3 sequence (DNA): TGTGCCAGCAGTCCGGACAGAGATGGCTACACCTTC.

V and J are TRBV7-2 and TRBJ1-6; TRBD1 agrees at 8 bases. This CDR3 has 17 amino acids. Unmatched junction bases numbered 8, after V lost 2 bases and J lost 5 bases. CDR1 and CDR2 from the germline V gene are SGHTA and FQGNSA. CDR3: CASSLNGQGADNSPLHF. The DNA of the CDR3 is TGTGCCAGCAGCTTAAACGGGCAGGGGGCTGATAATTCACCCCTCCACTTT.

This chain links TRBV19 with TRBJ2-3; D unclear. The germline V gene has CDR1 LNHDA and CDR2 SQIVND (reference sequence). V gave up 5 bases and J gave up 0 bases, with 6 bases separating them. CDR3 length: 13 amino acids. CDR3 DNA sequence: TGTGCCAGTAGTTTAATAAGCACAGATACGCAGTATTTT. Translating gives CASSLISTDTQYF.

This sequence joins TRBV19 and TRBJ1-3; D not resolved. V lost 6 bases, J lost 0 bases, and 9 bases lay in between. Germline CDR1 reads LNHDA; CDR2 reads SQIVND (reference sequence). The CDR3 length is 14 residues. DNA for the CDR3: TGTGCCAGTAGCCCCCCCAACTCTGGAAACACCATATATTTT. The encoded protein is CASSPPNSGNTIYF.

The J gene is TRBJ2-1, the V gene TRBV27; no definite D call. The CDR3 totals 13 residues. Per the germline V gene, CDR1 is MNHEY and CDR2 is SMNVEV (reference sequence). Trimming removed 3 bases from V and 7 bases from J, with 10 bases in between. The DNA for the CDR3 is TGTGCCAGCAGTTTCGGGTCCATAAATGAGCAGTTCTTC. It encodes CASSFGSINEQFF.

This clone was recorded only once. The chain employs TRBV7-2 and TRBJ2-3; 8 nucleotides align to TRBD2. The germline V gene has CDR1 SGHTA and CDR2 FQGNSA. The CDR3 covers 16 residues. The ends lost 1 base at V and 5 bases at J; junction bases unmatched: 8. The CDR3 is CASSLVLGGVLDTQYF. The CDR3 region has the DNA TGTGCCAGCAGCTTAGTTCTCGGGGGGGTACTAGATACGCAGTATTTT. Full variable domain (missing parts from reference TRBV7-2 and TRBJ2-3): GAGVSQSPSNKVTEKGKDVELRCDPISGHTALYWYRQSLGQGLEFLIYFQGNSAPDKSGLPSDRFSAERTGGSVSTLTIQRTQQEDSAVYLCASSLVLGGVLDTQYFGPGTRLTVL.

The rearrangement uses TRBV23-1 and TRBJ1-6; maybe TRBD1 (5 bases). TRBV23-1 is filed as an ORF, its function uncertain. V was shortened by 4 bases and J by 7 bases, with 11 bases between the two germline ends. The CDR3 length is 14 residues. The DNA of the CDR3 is TGCGCCAGCAGTCCCCGGGACGAAAATTCACCCCTCCACTTT. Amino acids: CASSPRDENSPLHF.

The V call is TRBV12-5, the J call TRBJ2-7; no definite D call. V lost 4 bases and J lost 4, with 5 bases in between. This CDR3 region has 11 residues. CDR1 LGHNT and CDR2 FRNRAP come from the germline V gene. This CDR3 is CASGSLYEQYF. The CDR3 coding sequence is TGTGCTAGTGGTTCCTTATACGAGCAGTACTTC.

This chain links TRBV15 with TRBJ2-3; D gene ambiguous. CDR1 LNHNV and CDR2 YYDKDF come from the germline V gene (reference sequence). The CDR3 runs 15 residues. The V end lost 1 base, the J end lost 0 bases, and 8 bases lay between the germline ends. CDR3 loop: CATSRGAESTDTQYF. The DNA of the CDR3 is TGTGCCACCAGCAGAGGAGCCGAGAGCACAGATACGCAGTATTTT. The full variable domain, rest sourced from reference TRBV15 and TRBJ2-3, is DAMVIQNPRYQVTQFGKPVTLSCSQTLNHNVMYWYQQKSSQAPKLLFHYYDKDFNNEADTPDNFQSRRPNTSFCFLDIRSPGLGDTAMYLCATSRGAESTDTQYFGPGTRLTVL.

CDR3 sequence (DNA): TGTGCCAGCAGCTTACCACAGCACTATGGCTACACCTTC. It specifies CASSLPQHYGYTF. This rearrangement joins TRBV7-9 to TRBJ1-2; D gene uncertain. There are 13 residues in the CDR3. The germline V gene encodes CDR1 SEHNR and CDR2 FQNEAQ (reference sequence). The V and J ends lost 2 bases and 3 bases respectively, with 7 bases between them.

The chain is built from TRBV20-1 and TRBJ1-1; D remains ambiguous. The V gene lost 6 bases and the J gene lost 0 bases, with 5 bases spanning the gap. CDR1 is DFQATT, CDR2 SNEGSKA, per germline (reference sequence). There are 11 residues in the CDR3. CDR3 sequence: CSAAMNTEAFF. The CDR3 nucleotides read TGCAGTGCGGCCATGAACACTGAAGCTTTCTTT.

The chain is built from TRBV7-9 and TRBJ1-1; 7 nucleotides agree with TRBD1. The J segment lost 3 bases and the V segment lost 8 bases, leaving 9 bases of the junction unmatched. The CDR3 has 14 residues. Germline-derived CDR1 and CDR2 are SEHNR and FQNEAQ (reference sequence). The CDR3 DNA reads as TGTGCCAGCGGACAGGAGCTAACCCACACTGAAGCTTTCTTT. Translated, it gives CASGQELTHTEAFF. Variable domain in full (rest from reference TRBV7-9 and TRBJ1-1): DTGVSQNPRHKITKRGQNVTFRCDPISEHNRLYWYRQTLGQGPEFLTYFQNEAQLEKSRLLSDRFSAERPKGSFSTLEIQRTEQGDSAMYLCASGQELTHTEAFFGQGTRLTVV.

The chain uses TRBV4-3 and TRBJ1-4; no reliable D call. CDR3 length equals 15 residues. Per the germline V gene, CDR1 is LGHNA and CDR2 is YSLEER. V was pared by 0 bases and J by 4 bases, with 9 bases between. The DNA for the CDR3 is TGCGCCAGCAGCCAAGAAGGTGGCGGTAATGAAAAACTGTTTTTT. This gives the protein CASSQEGGGNEKLFF.

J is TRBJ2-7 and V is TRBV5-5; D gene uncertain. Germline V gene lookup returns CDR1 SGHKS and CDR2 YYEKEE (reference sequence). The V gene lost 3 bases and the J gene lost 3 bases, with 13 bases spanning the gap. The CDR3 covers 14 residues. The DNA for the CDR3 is TGTGCCAGCAGCTCAACTCTGGGGTACTACGAGCAGTACTTC. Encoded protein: CASSSTLGYYEQYF.